This T cell receptor beta chain was captured in a study of cytomegalovirus exposure and HLA in healthy donors. Regarding the study as a whole: Sequencing depth across donors, presence/absence analyses assumed, was roughly uniform. Analysis performed later found roughly 18,000 TCR beta sequences associated with HLA alleles at 0.05 false discovery rate.

At sampling all donors were nominally healthy, likely with unrecorded immune exposures. The CDR3 has 12 residues. The V gene's germline CDR1 is LNHDA and CDR2 SQIVND (reference sequence). Trimming removed 6 bases at V and 7 bases at J, with 12 bases between. Use of 60 Vbeta and 13 Jbeta primers characterized the PCR. Method: immunoSEQ multiplex PCR; TCRdb's copy keeps in-frame clones and lacks some. The repertoire holds approximately 120,000 clones, with roughly two thirds as singletons. To note about this clone: Its specificity is unknown.

The rearrangement joins TRBV19 to TRBJ1-1; D remains ambiguous. This TCR was recovered from a man aged 35 to 55 in good health and CMV-seronegative. Source material: PBMCs. The CDR3 protein is CASSREAIEAFF. The DNA for the CDR3 is TGTGCCAGTAGCCGTGAGGCAATTGAAGCTTTCTTT.